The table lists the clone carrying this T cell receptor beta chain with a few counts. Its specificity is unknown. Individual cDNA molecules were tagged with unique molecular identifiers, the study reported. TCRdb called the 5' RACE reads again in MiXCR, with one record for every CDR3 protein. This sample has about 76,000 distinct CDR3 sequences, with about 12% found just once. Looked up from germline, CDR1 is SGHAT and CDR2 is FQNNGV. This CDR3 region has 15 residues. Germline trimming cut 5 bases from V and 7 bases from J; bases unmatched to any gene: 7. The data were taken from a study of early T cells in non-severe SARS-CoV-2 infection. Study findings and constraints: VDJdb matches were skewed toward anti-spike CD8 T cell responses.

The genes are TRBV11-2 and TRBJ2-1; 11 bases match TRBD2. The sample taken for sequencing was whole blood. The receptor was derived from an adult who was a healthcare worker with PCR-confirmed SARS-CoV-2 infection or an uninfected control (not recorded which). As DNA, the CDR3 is TGTGCCAGCAGCGCCATAGCGGGAGGGTGGAATGAGCAGTTCTTC. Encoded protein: CASSAIAGGWNEQFF.